The sequence of this T cell receptor (beta chain) was determined in a study of human T cells and chemical hapten exposure. Study-wide context: It was small differences in pooled library volume that mainly caused per-sample TCR yields to vary.

As to time point: patch test 1, 2 weeks after DPC sensitization. The treatment: therapeutic diphenylcyclopropenone sensitization with weekly scalp DPC. Total RNA was isolated from whole blood that had not been fractionated. In this sample, this clonotype turned up many times. The CDR3 sequence is 14 residues long. Per germline, CDR1 KGHSH and CDR2 LQKENI. Trimming took off 2 bases at V and 5 bases at J, with 11 bases between the two ends. TCRdb called the RACE reads again in MiXCR, with one record for every CDR3 protein. The profile covers over 50,000 distinct CDR3 sequences, with approximately 9.9% appearing a single time and about 2% taken by the ten largest.

The TCR was taken from a middle-aged woman with alopecia areata. Some clones in this sample may be carry-over from other donors' samples. The chain recombines TRBV18 with TRBJ2-3; no reliable D call. The sample here was whole blood, taken in connection with sensitization to the hapten diphenylcyclopropenone (DPC). The CDR3 loop reads CASSPGTGLDTQYF. The CDR3, as DNA: TGTGCCAGCTCACCAGGAACGGGCCTAGATACGCAGTATTTT.